This T cell receptor (beta chain) was identified in a study of OX40 agonist ivuxolimab in advanced cancers. Study at large: Of mixed ages from about 23 to 85 and averaging about 60 years, the group was 65% to 85% male.

Using immunoSEQ multiplex PCR, the repertoire was profiled, and TCRdb retains in-frame clones only, with some absent. This repertoire shows roughly 48,000 clones, 79% found once; its top ten account for less than 2%. The sequencing here drew on CD4+ or CD8+ T cells sorted from blood, taken in a trial of the OX40 agonist ivuxolimab. This sequence was found in an adult with an advanced solid tumor such as melanoma, head and neck, liver or kidney cancer.

Written as DNA, the CDR3 is TGCGCCAGCAGCTTGGAACCCAATAGCGTCTACGAGCAGTACTTC. This gives the protein CASSLEPNSVYEQYF. This chain links TRBV5-1 with TRBJ2-7; D perhaps matches TRBD2 (5 bases). The CDR3 runs to 15 residues. Trimming stripped 0 bases from V and 3 bases from J, with 13 bases between. Germline V gives CDR1 SGHRS, CDR2 YFSETQ.